This section outlines one T cell receptor beta chain sequence together with its context. This table comes from immunoSEQ multiplex PCR, and its TCRdb copy is limited to in-frame clones, with some not included. In the table there are 200,000 to 300,000 clones, roughly 84% of which are singletons. These data are taken from a study of blood T cell repertoires in COVID-19. Trimming took off 1 base at V and 5 bases at J, with 17 bases between the two ends. Germline V CDR1 and CDR2: LNHNV, YYDKDF (reference sequence). The CDR3 is 16 residues long. The receptor was derived from a man in his sixties with acute or convalescent COVID-19. The V call is TRBV15, the J call TRBJ2-5, with a weak D call TRBD1 (7 bases). Sample: peripheral blood. CDR3 region: CATSRVGRQGGETQYF. The CDR3 coding sequence is TGTGCCACCAGCAGAGTGGGGAGGCAGGGGGGCGAGACCCAGTACTTC.